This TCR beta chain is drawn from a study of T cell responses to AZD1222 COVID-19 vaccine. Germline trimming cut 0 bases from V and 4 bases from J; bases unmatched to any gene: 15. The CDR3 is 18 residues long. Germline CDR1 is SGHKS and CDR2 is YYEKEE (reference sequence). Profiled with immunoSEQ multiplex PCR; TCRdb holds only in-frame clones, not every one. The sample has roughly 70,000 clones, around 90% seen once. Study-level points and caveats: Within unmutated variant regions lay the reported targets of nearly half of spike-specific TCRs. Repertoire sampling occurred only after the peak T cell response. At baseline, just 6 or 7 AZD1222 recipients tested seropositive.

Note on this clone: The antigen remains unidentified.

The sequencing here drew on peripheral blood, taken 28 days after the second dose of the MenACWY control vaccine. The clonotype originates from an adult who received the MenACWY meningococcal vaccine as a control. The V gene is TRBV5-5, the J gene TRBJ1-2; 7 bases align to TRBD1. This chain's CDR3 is CASSLGGTAPLSFYGYTF. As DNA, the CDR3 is TGTGCCAGCAGCTTGGGAGGGACAGCACCGCTCAGCTTCTATGGCTACACCTTC.